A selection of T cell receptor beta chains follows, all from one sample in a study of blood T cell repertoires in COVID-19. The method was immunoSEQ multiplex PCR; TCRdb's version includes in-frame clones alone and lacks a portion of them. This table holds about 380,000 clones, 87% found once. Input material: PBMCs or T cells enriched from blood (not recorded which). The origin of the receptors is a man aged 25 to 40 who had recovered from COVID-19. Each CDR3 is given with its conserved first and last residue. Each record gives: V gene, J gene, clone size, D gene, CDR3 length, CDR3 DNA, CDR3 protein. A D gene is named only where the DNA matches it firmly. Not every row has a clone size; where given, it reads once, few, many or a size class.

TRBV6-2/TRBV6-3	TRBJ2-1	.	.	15	TGTGCCAGCAGTTACCCAGTATTATCCTACAATGAGCAGTTCTTC	CASSYPVLSYNEQFF
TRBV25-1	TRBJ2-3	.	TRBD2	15	TGTGCCAGCAGTGTGATGGGGGGGGGCACAGATACGCAGTATTTT	CASSVMGGGTDTQYF
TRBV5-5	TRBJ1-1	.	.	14	TGTGCCAGCAGCTTGGAGGGGTTGGGTCCTGAAGCTTTCTTT	CASSLEGLGPEAFF
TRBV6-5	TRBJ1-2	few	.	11	TGTGCCAGCAGCCAAGACCCGACGCGACTCTTC	CASSQDPTRLF
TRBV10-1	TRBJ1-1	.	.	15	TGCGCCAGCAGTGAATATCGGACAGCTCACACTGAAGCTTTCTTT	CASSEYRTAHTEAFF
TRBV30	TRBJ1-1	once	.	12	TGTGCCTGGACCCACGGGGGGACTGAAGCTTTCTTT	CAWTHGGTEAFF
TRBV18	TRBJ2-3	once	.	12	TGTGCCAGCTCACCCGTAACAGATACGCAGTATTTT	CASSPVTDTQYF
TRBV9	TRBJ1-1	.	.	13	TGTGCCAGCAGCGTAGTTTCAGGGACTGAAGCTTTCTTT	CASSVVSGTEAFF
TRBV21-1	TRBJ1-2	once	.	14	TGTGCCAGCAGCAAAGCGACTCCTAACTATGGCTACACCTTC	CASSKATPNYGYTF
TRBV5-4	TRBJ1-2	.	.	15	TGTGCCACCGGTGACACCGGGGAGGCTCCATATGGCTACACCTTC	CATGDTGEAPYGYTF
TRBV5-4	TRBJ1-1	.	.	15	TGTGCCAGCAGCTTGGGTCCAGGGTCGGTCGCTGAAGCTTTCTTT	CASSLGPGSVAEAFF
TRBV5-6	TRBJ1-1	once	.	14	TGTGCCAGCAGCTTATTAACAGGGAACACTGAAGCTTTCTTT	CASSLLTGNTEAFF
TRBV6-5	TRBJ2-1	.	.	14	TGTGCCAGCAGTCGAGCGCCTACCTACAATGAGCAGTTCTTC	CASSRAPTYNEQFF
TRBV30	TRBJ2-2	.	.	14	TGTGCCTGGAGTGTCGGGGGTTCCACCGGGGAGCTGTTTTTT	CAWSVGGSTGELFF
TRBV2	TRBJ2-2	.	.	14	TGTGCCAGCTTAAGCGGACCGAACACCGGGGAGCTGTTTTTT	CASLSGPNTGELFF
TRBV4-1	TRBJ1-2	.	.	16	TGCGCCAGCAGCCAAGATCAGGGCGCAGAAGTCTATGGCTACACCTTC	CASSQDQGAEVYGYTF
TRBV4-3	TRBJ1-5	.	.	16	TGCGCCAGCAGCCAGGAGGTAGGGGGGGGCAATCAGCCCCAGCATTTT	CASSQEVGGGNQPQHF
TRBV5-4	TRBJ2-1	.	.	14	TGTGCCAGCAGCACGGGGGGCTCCATCAATGAGCAGTTCTTC	CASSTGGSINEQFF
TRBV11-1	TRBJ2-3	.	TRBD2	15	TGTGCCAGCAGCTTCACTAGCGCTAGCACAGATACGCAGTATTTT	CASSFTSASTDTQYF
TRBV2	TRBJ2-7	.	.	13	TGTGCCAGCAGGAAGGAGGATTACTACGAGCAGTACTTC	CASRKEDYYEQYF
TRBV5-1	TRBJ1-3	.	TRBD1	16	TGCGCCAGCAGCTTGCCGGGACAGGGTACAGGAAACACCATATATTTT	CASSLPGQGTGNTIYF
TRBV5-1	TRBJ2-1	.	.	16	TGCGCCAGCAGCTGGACCGGGGAGAGCTCCTACAATGAGCAGTTCTTC	CASSWTGESSYNEQFF
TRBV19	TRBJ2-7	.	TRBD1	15	TGTGCCAGTAGTGGGACAGGGGGGTTTATCTACGAGCAGTACTTC	CASSGTGGFIYEQYF
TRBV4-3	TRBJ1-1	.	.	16	TGCGCCAGCAGCCAAGAAGGGGGGGCCGGCAGGATTTCGGCTTTCTTT	CASSQEGGAGRISAFF
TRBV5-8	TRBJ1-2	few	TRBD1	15	TGTGCCAGCAGCCTTTCGGGACAGGGGTTTCGTGGCTACACCTTC	CASSLSGQGFRGYTF
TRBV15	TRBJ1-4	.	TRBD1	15	TGTGCCACCAGTCCCGACAGGGGGGTTAATGAAAAACTGTTTTTT	CATSPDRGVNEKLFF
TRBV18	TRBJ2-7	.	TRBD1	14	TGTGCCAGCTCCCCTGGACAGGACCTCTACGAGCAGTACTTC	CASSPGQDLYEQYF
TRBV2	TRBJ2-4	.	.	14	TGTGCCAGCACGGGGACTGCAGCCAAAAACATTCAGTACTTC	CASTGTAAKNIQYF
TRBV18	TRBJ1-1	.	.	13	TGTGCCAGCTCACTTTCGCAGGGGACTGAAGCTTTCTTT	CASSLSQGTEAFF
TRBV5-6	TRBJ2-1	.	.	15	TGTGCCAGCAGCCAGCAGGTAGGGGTTGGGAATGAGCAGTTCTTC	CASSQQVGVGNEQFF
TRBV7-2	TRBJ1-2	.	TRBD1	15	TGTGCCAGCAGCTTAGCGCCAGGGGGAGAAAGTGGCTACACCTTC	CASSLAPGGESGYTF
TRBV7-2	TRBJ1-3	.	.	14	TGTGCCAGCAGCTTAGGGCACTCTGGAAACACCATATATTTT	CASSLGHSGNTIYF
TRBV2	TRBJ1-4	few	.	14	TGTGCCAGCGTTCCGGGACAAGCTAATGAAAAACTGTTTTTT	CASVPGQANEKLFF
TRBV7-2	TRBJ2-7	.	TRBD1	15	TGTGCCAGCGGCTCTTTAGGACAGGGTCTTTGGGAGCAGTACTTC	CASGSLGQGLWEQYF
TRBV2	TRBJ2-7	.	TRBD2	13	TGTGCCACCCTTAGGGAGGGCCCCTACGAGCAGTACTTC	CATLREGPYEQYF
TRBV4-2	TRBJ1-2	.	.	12	TGTGCCAGCAGTCGAACTGGCTATGGCTACACCTTC	CASSRTGYGYTF
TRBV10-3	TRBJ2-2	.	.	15	TGTGCCATCGGACCTCTGCAGGGGCACACCGGGGAGCTGTTTTTT	CAIGPLQGHTGELFF
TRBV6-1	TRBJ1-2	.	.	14	TGTGCCAGCAGTGAAGGCGGGAGTAACTATGGCTACACCTTC	CASSEGGSNYGYTF
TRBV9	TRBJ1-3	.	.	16	TGTGCCAGCAGCGTAGGTCAGGCGGGGCTCGGAAACACCATATATTTT	CASSVGQAGLGNTIYF
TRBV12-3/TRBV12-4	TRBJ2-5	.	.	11	TGTGCCAGCAGCCTAGTGGAGACCCAGTACTTC	CASSLVETQYF